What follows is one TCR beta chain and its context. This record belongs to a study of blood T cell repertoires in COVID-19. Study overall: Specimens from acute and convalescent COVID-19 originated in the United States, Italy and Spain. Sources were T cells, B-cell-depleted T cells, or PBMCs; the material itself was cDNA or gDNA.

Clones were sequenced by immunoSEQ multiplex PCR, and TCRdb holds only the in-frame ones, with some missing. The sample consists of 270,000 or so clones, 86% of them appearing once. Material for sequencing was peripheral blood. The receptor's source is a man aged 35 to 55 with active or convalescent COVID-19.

CDR3 DNA sequence: TGTGCCAGTAACCACGGGGAGGGCGGGGAAGAGACCCAGTACTTC. Translating gives CASNHGEGGEETQYF. V and J are TRBV19 and TRBJ2-5, with 7 bases identical to TRBD2. From germline, CDR1 is LNHDA and CDR2 SQIVND (reference sequence). CDR3 length: 15 residues. The J segment lost 3 bases and the V segment lost 7 bases, leaving 11 bases of the junction unmatched.